The present T cell receptor (beta chain) was sequenced within a study of blood T cell repertoires in COVID-19. About the research overall: Sources were T cells, B-cell-depleted T cells, or PBMCs; the material itself was cDNA or gDNA.

Libraries were prepared by immunoSEQ multiplex PCR; TCRdb keeps only in-frame clonotypes and omits some of them. The sample contains some 68,000 clones, 91% of which appear only once. The V and J ends lost 2 bases and 1 base, in that order; junction bases with no gene match: 5. Germline CDR1 and CDR2: MGHRA and YSYEKL. The CDR3 is made up of 16 amino acids. This sequence originates from a man between 40 and 49 years old with COVID-19, enrolled during active disease. V usage is TRBV4-1 and J usage is TRBJ1-3; 7 bases align to TRBD1. The sequenced sample consisted of peripheral blood. CDR3 protein: CASSQPTGRSGNTIYF. CDR3 bases: TGCGCCAGCAGCCAACCGACAGGGAGGTCTGGAAACACCATATATTTT.